A selection of T cell receptor beta chains follows, all from one sample in a study of breast tumors, draining lymph nodes, adjacent tissues. TCRdb fed the multiplex PCR reads into MiXCR, producing one record per CDR3 protein. This sample yields about 35,000 distinct CDR3 sequences, of which around a third are seen a single time; about a tenth belongs to the top ten. The sample consisted of breast tumor tissue. These receptors originate from a female donor with breast cancer. Some clones in this sample may be carry-over from other donors' samples. Each CDR3 is given with its conserved first and last residue. The D gene is left open where the match is weak. Part of the rows lack a size; the others show once, few, many or a class for expanded clones.

V gene	J gene	clone size	D gene	CDR3 DNA	CDR3 protein
TRBV7-8	TRBJ1-5	many	.	TGTGCCAGCAGCTTGGGCAGGCATAGCAATCAGCCCCAGCATTTT	CASSLGRHSNQPQHF
TRBV24-1	TRBJ1-5	many	.	TGTGCCACCAGTGATCCCCCCGGGACCTTCCCTTATAGCAATCAGCCCCAGCATTTT	CATSDPPGTFPYSNQPQHF
TRBV14	TRBJ2-1	.	TRBD1	TGTGCCAGCAGCCAAGATCCCCCGGGACAGGGGTTAAATGAGCAGTTCTTC	CASSQDPPGQGLNEQFF
TRBV2	TRBJ1-2	many	.	TGTGCCAGCAGTGCGACAGTCTATGGCTACACCTTC	CASSATVYGYTF
TRBV10-3	TRBJ2-5	many	TRBD2	TGTGCCATCAGTGAGTCCCTAGCGGAAGAGACCCAGTACTTC	CAISESLAEETQYF
TRBV5-1	TRBJ2-3	many	TRBD2	TGCGCCAGCAGCTCGGGGGGGACTAGCGGAGCAGATACGCAGTATTTT	CASSSGGTSGADTQYF
TRBV13	TRBJ2-3	many	.	TGTGCCAGCAGTTCGAGGGGGGATACGCAGTATTTT	CASSSRGDTQYF
TRBV7-6	TRBJ2-3	.	.	TGTGCCAGCAGCCAAGCCCACCCCACAGATACGCAGTATTTT	CASSQAHPTDTQYF
TRBV15	TRBJ2-6	large	.	TGTGCCACCAGCAGAGGATTTTCTGGGGCCAACGTCCTGACTTTC	CATSRGFSGANVLTF
TRBV24-1	TRBJ2-2	.	TRBD1	TGTGCCACCAGTGATTGGCCGACAGGGGTCGGCACCGGGGAGCTGTTTTTT	CATSDWPTGVGTGELFF
TRBV11-3	TRBJ2-1	many	.	TGTGCCAGCAGCTTACTGGTCAGCTCCTACAATGAGCAGTTCTTC	CASSLLVSSYNEQFF
TRBV9	TRBJ2-5	many	.	TGTGCCAGCAGCGTAGGGACAGTCCAAGAGACCCAGTACTTC	CASSVGTVQETQYF
TRBV5-4	TRBJ2-2	many	TRBD2	TGTGCCAGCAGCTCACTAGCGGGAGTTAACACCGGGGAGCTGTTTTTT	CASSSLAGVNTGELFF
TRBV5-1	TRBJ2-3	many	.	TGCGCCAGCAGCTTGGGTTCTGGCGGGAGCACAGATACGCAGTATTTT	CASSLGSGGSTDTQYF
TRBV5-6	TRBJ2-7	.	TRBD1	TGTGCCAGCAGCCGAGACAGGGTGGGGCACGAGCAGTACTTC	CASSRDRVGHEQYF
TRBV19	TRBJ2-1	many	TRBD2	TGTGCCAGTAGCCCCGGGGGGACTAGGATATACAATGAGCAGTTCTTC	CASSPGGTRIYNEQFF
TRBV6-4	TRBJ2-4	.	.	TGTGCCAGCAGTGACGGGCAGGGAAACATTCAGTACTTC	CASSDGQGNIQYF
TRBV7-9	TRBJ2-3	many	TRBD2	TGTGCCAGCAGCTCCCCCCCGGGCGGGAGGGCCACAGATACGCAGTATTTT	CASSSPPGGRATDTQYF
TRBV20-1	TRBJ2-7	.	.	TGCAGTGCTACAAACCGGGACAACTCCTACGAGCAGTACTTC	CSATNRDNSYEQYF
TRBV19	TRBJ2-5	many	.	TGTGCCAGTAGCGGGGGAGAGACCCAGTACTTC	CASSGGETQYF
TRBV3-1	TRBJ2-4	few	.	TGTGCCAGCAGCCAAGCGCCCTCCACCATTCAGTACTTC	CASSQAPSTIQYF
TRBV7-2	TRBJ1-6	.	.	TGTGCCAGCAGCATTAAAACGCGGGGAGGTTCACCCCTCCACTTT	CASSIKTRGGSPLHF
TRBV4-1	TRBJ2-3	many	TRBD1	TGCGCCAGCAGCCGTTCCGGGACAGGAGTGAATACGCAGTATTTT	CASSRSGTGVNTQYF
TRBV4-1	TRBJ1-2	.	.	TGCGCCAGCAGCCAAGATGGGGGGGATGGCTACACCTTC	CASSQDGGDGYTF
TRBV20-1	TRBJ1-5	many	.	TGCAGTGCTACGAGATCGCAGGGACGAAATCAGCCCCAGCATTTT	CSATRSQGRNQPQHF
TRBV30	TRBJ1-3	.	TRBD1	TGTGCCTGGAGCCCAGGGGGTGCTGGAAACACCATATATTTT	CAWSPGGAGNTIYF
TRBV5-5	TRBJ2-5	many	TRBD1	TGTGCCAGCAGCTTTTGGACAGGGGAAGAGACCCAGTACTTC	CASSFWTGEETQYF
TRBV7-8	TRBJ2-7	many	.	TGTGCCAGCAGCCCCGGACACTACGAGCAGTACTTC	CASSPGHYEQYF
TRBV11-3	TRBJ2-2	many	TRBD1	TGTGCCAGCAGCTTATCGGGACAGGGTAACACCGGGGAGCTGTTTTTT	CASSLSGQGNTGELFF
TRBV20-1	TRBJ2-5	.	TRBD1	TGCAGTTGCCAGGGGGCACAAGAGACCCAGTACTTC	CSCQGAQETQYF
TRBV2	TRBJ1-4	.	.	TGTGCCAGCAGTGAACAGGCTGACGCTGAAAAACTGTTTTTT	CASSEQADAEKLFF
TRBV27	TRBJ2-1	few	TRBD1	TGTGCCAGCAGCCTTGACAGGGGCTCCTACAATGAGCAGTTCTTC	CASSLDRGSYNEQFF
TRBV20-1	TRBJ2-4	many	TRBD1	TGCAGTGCTAGCGAGACAGGGGGCGGCATTCAGTACTTC	CSASETGGGIQYF
TRBV20-1	TRBJ2-1	.	TRBD2	TGCAGTGCTATGTGGACTAGCGGGAGGAATGAGCAGTTCTTC	CSAMWTSGRNEQFF
TRBV27	TRBJ1-6	many	TRBD1	TGTGCCAGCAGGAGGACAGGGGCTAATTCACCCCTCCACTTT	CASRRTGANSPLHF